Presented here are 26 T cell receptor beta chains from one specimen sequenced in a study of blood T cell repertoires in COVID-19. Clones were sequenced by immunoSEQ multiplex PCR, and TCRdb holds only the in-frame ones, with some missing. In the table there are about 75,000 clones, approximately 79% of which are singletons. Sample: peripheral blood. The receptors shown here come from a human donor with acute or convalescent COVID-19. The donor label of this sample is uncertain.

The V and J genes are TRBV3-1 (or the pseudogene TRBV3-2) and TRBJ2-1; 14 nucleotides line up with TRBD2. V gave up 4 bases and J gave up 9 bases; unmatched junction bases: 8. CDR1 is LGHDT, CDR2 YNNKEL, per germline (reference sequence). The CDR3 is 16 amino acids. The CDR3 protein is CASSLRLAGGPGEQFF. The DNA of the CDR3 is TGTGCCAGCAGCCTGAGACTAGCGGGGGGGCCGGGTGAGCAGTTCTTC.

This sequence joins TRBV28 and TRBJ2-5, with TRBD1 matching over 9 bases. CDR3 length: 16 residues. From germline, CDR1 is MDHEN and CDR2 SYDVKM. V lost 9 bases, J lost 2 bases, and 13 bases stayed unmatched. The CDR3 nucleotides are TGTGCCAGAGGACCGGGACAGGGCCCTCCTCAAGAGACCCAGTACTTC. Amino acid sequence: CARGPGQGPPQETQYF.

This rearrangement joins TRBV28 to TRBJ1-5, with a tentative D call TRBD1 (5 bases). V was cut by 6 bases and J by 0 bases, with 21 bases left in between. This CDR3 comprises 18 residues. Germline CDR1 and CDR2: MDHEN and SYDVKM. As DNA, the CDR3 is TGTGCCAGCAGAAAGGTCGGGGGGTCCGGCTATAGCAATCAGCCCCAGCATTTT. It codes for CASRKVGGSGYSNQPQHF.

This chain uses TRBV7-6 with TRBJ2-6; D possibly corresponds to TRBD2 (5 bases). Germline V gene data show CDR1 as SGHVS and CDR2 as FNYEAQ. This CDR3 spans 18 amino acids. V dropped 3 bases and J dropped 4 bases, with 19 bases sitting between them. The CDR3 loop is CASSFPMGGHPGANVLTF. The CDR3 coding sequence is TGTGCCAGCAGCTTCCCTATGGGCGGGCATCCGGGGGCCAACGTCCTGACTTTC. Looking up the rest from reference TRBV7-6 and TRBJ2-6 gives the full variable domain: GAGVSQSPRYKVTKRGQDVALRCDPISGHVSLYWYRQALGQGPEFLTYFNYEAQQDKSGLPNDRFSAERPEGSISTLTIQRTEQRDSAMYRCASSFPMGGHPGANVLTFGAGSRLTVL.

This clone was detected once. The rearrangement joins TRBV7-8 to TRBJ2-2; D is unresolved. The CDR3 runs to 14 residues. Germline V gene data show CDR1 as SGHVS and CDR2 as FQNEAQ. Deletions cut 5 bases from V and 6 bases from J, with 13 bases between. This chain's CDR3 is CASSRTRQPGELFF. In nucleotides, the CDR3 is TGTGCCAGCAGCCGAACGCGGCAGCCCGGGGAGCTGTTTTTT. Complete variable domain (other parts from reference TRBV7-8 and TRBJ2-2): GAGVSQSPRYKVAKRGQDVALRCDPISGHVSLFWYQQALGQGPEFLTYFQNEAQLDKSGLPSDRFFAERPEGSVSTLKIQRTQQEDSAVYLCASSRTRQPGELFFGEGSRLTVL.

The gene calls are TRBV2 and TRBJ2-5, with a possible D match to TRBD1 (8 bases). The germline V gene has CDR1 SNHLY and CDR2 FYNNEI. V lost 10 bases and J lost 4, with 13 bases in between. The CDR3 runs 12 residues. In DNA, the CDR3 is TGTGCCACAAACAGGGGGGGAGAGACCCAGTACTTC. This encodes CATNRGGETQYF.

This clone was counted once. The V call is TRBV19, the J call TRBJ2-2, with a tentative D call TRBD1 (5 bases). Germline V gives CDR1 LNHDA, CDR2 SQIVND (reference sequence). The germline V and J ends were trimmed by 2 bases and 7 bases, with 11 bases remaining between them. The CDR3 extends over 14 amino acids. As DNA, the CDR3 is TGTGCCAGTAGTATACAGGGCAGAGGCGGGGAGCTGTTTTTT. It specifies CASSIQGRGGELFF.

This clone has a handful of counts. The V gene is TRBV11-2, the J gene TRBJ1-5, with D unresolved. Germline CDR1 and CDR2: SGHAT and FQNNGV. The CDR3 consists of 13 residues. V gave up 3 bases and J gave up 5 bases, with 8 bases separating them. CDR3 DNA: TGTGCCAGCAGCTTGGGCAACGATCAGCCCCAGCATTTT. Amino acid sequence: CASSLGNDQPQHF.

The chain joins TRBV6-2 or TRBV6-3 to TRBJ1-5, with TRBD1 identical over 8 bases. J lost 4 bases, V lost 4 bases, and 3 bases had no gene match. This CDR3 spans 14 amino acids. Germline values: CDR1 MNHEY, CDR2 SVGEGT. CDR3 sequence (DNA): TGTGCCAGCAGTTCCGACAGGGGAAATCAGCCCCAGCATTTT. Translated: CASSSDRGNQPQHF.

This rearrangement joins TRBV27 to TRBJ2-3; 13 bases fit TRBD2. V trimming: 6 bases; J trimming: 6 bases; junction bases outside the gene matches: 6. Germline CDR1 and CDR2: MNHEY and SMNVEV (reference sequence). The CDR3 consists of 15 residues. The CDR3 coding sequence is TGTGCCAGCAGCTCCGGGACTAGCGGGATTGATACGCAGTATTTT. As protein: CASSSGTSGIDTQYF.

The chain employs TRBV7-8 and TRBJ2-5, with 11 bases that match TRBD1. With 4 bases clipped from V and 1 base from J, the junction kept 2 bases outside the gene matches. CDR1 is SGHVS and CDR2 is FQNEAQ in the germline V gene. The CDR3 has 15 residues. Written as DNA, the CDR3 is TGTGCCAGCAGCTCTGGGACAGGGGGCCAAGAGACCCAGTACTTC. The encoded protein is CASSSGTGGQETQYF.

The rearrangement links TRBV10-3 to TRBJ1-2; D remains ambiguous. The CDR3 is 14 amino acids. Deletions cut 3 bases from V and 8 bases from J, with 16 bases between. CDR1 is ENHRY, CDR2 SYGVKD, per germline. CDR3 protein: CAISEVAGPGGYTF. Here the CDR3 DNA reads TGTGCCATCAGTGAAGTGGCAGGCCCTGGCGGCTACACCTTC.

The gene calls are TRBV15 and TRBJ2-7; D possibly corresponds to TRBD2 (6 bases). Germline V lookup: CDR1 LNHNV, CDR2 YYDKDF (reference sequence). This CDR3 is built from 15 residues. The ends were cut back, 1 base at V and 7 bases at J, with 17 bases in the middle. CDR3 sequence: CATSRAGLPPGEQYF. As DNA, the CDR3 is TGTGCCACCAGCAGAGCGGGACTCCCGCCAGGGGAGCAGTACTTC.

This clone occurred once. The rearrangement uses TRBV7-9 and TRBJ1-2; TRBD1 might be the D (5 bases). Germline lookup yields CDR1 SEHNR and CDR2 FQNEAQ (reference sequence). V was clipped by 10 bases and J by 2 bases, with 14 bases between them. The CDR3 consists of 13 residues. The CDR3 here is CATPGEGNYGYTF. CDR3 coding DNA: TGTGCCACCCCGGGGGAAGGGAACTATGGCTACACCTTC.

This clone was seen repeatedly, ten times or more. The chain employs TRBV10-3 and TRBJ2-3; 11 nucleotides line up with TRBD2. CDR1 and CDR2 (germline): ENHRY, SYGVKD. The CDR3 has 15 residues. The V segment lost 7 bases and the J segment 4 bases; nucleotides outside the gene matches: 7. CDR3 protein: CAIKGSSGGPDTQYF. The CDR3 DNA is TGTGCCATCAAGGGGTCTAGCGGGGGGCCAGATACGCAGTATTTT.

J is TRBJ2-5 and V is TRBV28; 7 nucleotides agree with TRBD2. The germline gives CDR1 MDHEN, CDR2 SYDVKM. The CDR3 sequence is 15 residues long. V lost 7 bases and J lost 1; bases outside the gene matches: 9. The CDR3 reads CASNQRGGAQETQYF. Here the CDR3 DNA reads TGTGCCAGCAACCAGCGGGGAGGGGCCCAAGAGACCCAGTACTTC.

This chain links TRBV2 with TRBJ2-2; maybe TRBD1 (6 bases). The CDR3 length is 15 residues. From germline, CDR1 is SNHLY and CDR2 FYNNEI. V was trimmed by 4 bases and J by 3 bases, leaving 12 bases between them. In nucleotides, the CDR3 is TGTGCCAGCAGTGGAAGAGGGGGTGACACCGGGGAGCTGTTTTTT. Translation: CASSGRGGDTGELFF.

This chain joins TRBV19 and TRBJ1-1; a possible D gene is TRBD1 (5 bases). Looked up from germline, CDR1 is LNHDA and CDR2 is SQIVND (reference sequence). The CDR3 has 16 amino acids. V was shortened by 3 bases and J by 0 bases, with 14 bases between the two germline ends. The CDR3 nucleotides read TGTGCCAGTAGTATTCGGGGGGAGTCAATGAACACTGAAGCTTTCTTT. Protein product: CASSIRGESMNTEAFF.

A few counts support this clone. V gene TRBV11-2 combines with J gene TRBJ2-3; the match to TRBD2 covers 9 bases. V dropped 5 bases and J dropped 10; count of bases not matched to a gene: 16. Germline V gives CDR1 SGHAT, CDR2 FQNNGV. This CDR3 has 16 residues. The CDR3, as DNA: TGTGCCAGCAGCCCCGCGGGGGGGGGCAGTTTTCGTGCGCAGTATTTT. Encoded protein: CASSPAGGGSFRAQYF.

The chain recombines TRBV19 with TRBJ1-5, with TRBD1 as a possible D gene (6 bases). This CDR3 comprises 14 residues. Deletions cut 3 bases from V and 1 base from J, with 7 bases between. Germline V gene lookup returns CDR1 LNHDA and CDR2 SQIVND (reference sequence). The CDR3 loop reads CASSMGHSNQPQHF. The CDR3 DNA is TGTGCCAGTAGTATGGGACACAGCAATCAGCCCCAGCATTTT.

The CDR3 loop reads CASRGTAVPSYNEQFF. The CDR3 DNA reads as TGTGCCAGCAGGGGGACAGCGGTCCCCTCCTACAATGAGCAGTTCTTC. The chain is built from TRBV7-8 and TRBJ2-1; 7 bases line up with TRBD1. The CDR3 covers 16 residues. The V gene's germline CDR1 is SGHVS and CDR2 FQNEAQ. The V segment lost 6 bases and the J segment 0 bases; nucleotides outside the gene matches: 8.

The chain carries TRBV5-1 and TRBJ2-1; D is unresolved. Trimming took 0 bases from V and 4 from J, leaving 8 bases between them. Germline CDR1 and CDR2: SGHRS and YFSETQ. There are 14 residues in the CDR3. The CDR3 spells CASSLEQEYNEQFF. Here the CDR3 DNA reads TGCGCCAGCAGCTTGGAGCAGGAATACAATGAGCAGTTCTTC.

The chain combines TRBV6-5 with TRBJ1-2, with a possible D match to TRBD1 (5 bases). Germline V gene lookup returns CDR1 MNHEY and CDR2 SVGAGI. The CDR3 spans 15 residues. V was cut by 6 bases and J by 4 bases, with 18 bases left in between. The CDR3 nucleotides are TGTGCCAGCAGCCCCAACAGCCACCAGGGCTATGGCTACACCTTC. This translates into CASSPNSHQGYGYTF.

The chain has TRBV3-1 (or the pseudogene TRBV3-2) and TRBJ1-2, with D hard to call. The V gene lost 0 bases and the J gene lost 4 bases, with 15 bases spanning the gap. CDR3 length: 16 residues. The germline gives CDR1 LGHDT, CDR2 YNNKEL (reference sequence). CDR3 region: CASSQDSTPRGYGYTF. CDR3 DNA: TGTGCCAGCAGCCAAGATAGTACCCCGCGGGGCTATGGCTACACCTTC.

The J gene is TRBJ1-6, the V gene TRBV12-3 or TRBV12-4, with a weak D call TRBD1 (5 bases). V shed 1 base and J shed 13 bases, with 11 bases lying between them. CDR3 length: 13 residues. Here the CDR3 DNA reads TGTGCCAGCAGTTTAGTGGAGGGACGGCCCCTCCACTTT. It encodes CASSLVEGRPLHF.

This clone was counted once. The rearrangement links TRBV5-1 to TRBJ1-6, with D possibly being TRBD1 (6 bases). Germline assignment: CDR1 SGHRS and CDR2 YFSETQ. V lost 3 bases, J lost 4 bases, and 11 bases lay in between. This CDR3 is 15 amino acids long. CDR3 protein: CASSSRQDYNSPLHF. DNA of the CDR3: TGCGCCAGCAGCTCCAGACAGGATTATAATTCACCCCTCCACTTT. Supplemented by reference TRBV5-1 and TRBJ1-6, the full variable domain reads KAGVTQTPRYLIKTRGQQVTLSCSPISGHRSVSWYQQTPGQGLQFLFEYFSETQRNKGNFPGRFSGRQFSNSRSEMNVSTLELGDSALYLCASSSRQDYNSPLHFGNGTRLTVT.